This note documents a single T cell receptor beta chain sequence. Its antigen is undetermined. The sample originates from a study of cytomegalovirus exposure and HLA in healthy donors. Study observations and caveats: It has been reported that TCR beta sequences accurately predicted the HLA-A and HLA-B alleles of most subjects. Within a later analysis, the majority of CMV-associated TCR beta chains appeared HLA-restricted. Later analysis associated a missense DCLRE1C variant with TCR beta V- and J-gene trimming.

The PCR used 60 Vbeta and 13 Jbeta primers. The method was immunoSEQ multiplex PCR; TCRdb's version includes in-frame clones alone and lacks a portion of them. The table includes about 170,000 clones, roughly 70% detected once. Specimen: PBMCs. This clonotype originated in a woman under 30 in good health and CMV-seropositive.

The CDR3 DNA reads as TGTGCCAGCAGTTACGACAGGAGTCCCTACGAGCAGTACTTC. The encoded protein is CASSYDRSPYEQYF. The rearrangement uses TRBV6-5 and TRBJ2-7; D possibly corresponds to TRBD1 (6 bases). V lost 2 bases to trimming and J lost 2 bases, with 10 bases between them. Germline assignment: CDR1 MNHEY and CDR2 SVGAGI. This CDR3 comprises 14 residues.